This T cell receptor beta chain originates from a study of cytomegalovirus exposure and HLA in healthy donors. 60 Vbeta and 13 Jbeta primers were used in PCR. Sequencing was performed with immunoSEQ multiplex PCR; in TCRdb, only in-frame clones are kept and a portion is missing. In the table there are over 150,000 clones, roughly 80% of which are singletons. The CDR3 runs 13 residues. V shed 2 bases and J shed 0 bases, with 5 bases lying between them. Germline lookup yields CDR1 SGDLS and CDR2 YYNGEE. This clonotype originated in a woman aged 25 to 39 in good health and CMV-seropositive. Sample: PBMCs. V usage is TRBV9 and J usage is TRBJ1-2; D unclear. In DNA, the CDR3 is TGTGCCAGCAGCGTCGGTCCTAACTATGGCTACACCTTC. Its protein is CASSVGPNYGYTF.